One sample yielded the 24 T cell receptor beta chains listed below, sequenced in a study of regulatory T cells in long-lasting Graves disease. Library construction for TCR beta used iRepertoire HTBI primers and Arm-PCR of CDR3 regions. MiXCR was run by TCRdb on the multiplex PCR reads, yielding one entry per CDR3 protein. The top ten clones hold about an eighth of a sample with 450,000 or so distinct CDR3 sequences, approximately 23% of them seen once. Sample time point: persistent/refractory GD, antithyroid drugs over 5 years with positive TRAb. Researchers made the TCR library from RNA that was extracted from PBMCs. Sequencing was performed on peripheral blood mononuclear cells (PBMCs), taken when the disease was refractory, from a patient treated with antithyroid drugs. The receptors shown here come from a female donor with Graves disease.

The V call is TRBV28, the J call TRBJ2-5; D may correspond to TRBD1 or TRBD2 (5 bases each). The germline gives CDR1 MDHEN, CDR2 SYDVKM. V gave up 2 bases and J gave up 4 bases, with 17 bases separating them. The CDR3 covers 16 residues. The CDR3 is CASSLTAGSFRETQYF. The CDR3 nucleotides are TGTGCCAGCAGTTTAACAGCAGGGAGTTTTCGAGAGACCCAGTACTTC.

In this sample, this clonotype turned up many times. The chain couples TRBV6-1 to TRBJ1-2; D not resolved. V was cut by 6 bases and J by 7 bases, with 15 bases left in between. This CDR3 comprises 13 residues. Germline CDR1 is MNHNS and CDR2 is SASEGT. The CDR3 nucleotides are TGTGCCAGCAGCTTGGACGGGTACTCTGGCTACACCTTC. Translating gives CASSLDGYSGYTF.

The V gene is TRBV10-3, the J gene TRBJ1-3; D not certain. The V gene lost 6 bases and the J gene lost 1 base, with 7 bases spanning the gap. The germline CDR1 and CDR2 sequences are ENHRY and SYGVKD. This CDR3 is 13 amino acids long. DNA for the CDR3: TGTGCCATCAGCTCCCGTTCTGGAAACACCATATATTTT. Residues: CAISSRSGNTIYF.

This clonotype was observed once. Since a much larger clone is just one base distant, this may be a read error. V gene TRBV30 combines with J gene TRBJ2-5, with D unclear. Germline V gene lookup returns CDR1 GTSNPN and CDR2 SVGIG (reference sequence). Trimming cost V 1 base and J 3 bases, with 6 bases left between them. This CDR3 region has 12 residues. CDR3 in amino acids: CAWSAEEETQYF. The CDR3 DNA reads as TGTGCCTGGAGTGCAGAGGAAGAGACCCAGTACTTC.

The V call is TRBV25-1, the J call TRBJ2-7; TRBD2 might be the D (6 bases). The germline CDR1 and CDR2 sequences are MGHDK and SYGVNS. The V end lost 3 bases, the J end lost 7 bases, and 7 bases lay between the germline ends. The CDR3 has 11 amino acids. The CDR3 DNA sequence: TGTGCCAGCAGTGATGGGAGGGAGCAGTACTTC. This translates into CASSDGREQYF.

The chain employs TRBV19 and TRBJ1-5; the D is unclear. The CDR3 sequence is 12 residues long. The V and J ends lost 7 bases and 4 bases respectively, with 8 bases between them. Looked up from germline, CDR1 is LNHDA and CDR2 is SQIVND (reference sequence). For the CDR3, the DNA is TGTGCCAGTACAGTCTTTAATCAGCCCCAGCATTTT. Translation: CASTVFNQPQHF.

The chain recombines TRBV20-1 with TRBJ1-1; TRBD1 matches 10 bases. The CDR3 loop spans 16 amino acids. V lost 0 bases and J lost 0; bases outside the gene matches: 4. Germline V gene sequence: CDR1 DFQATT, CDR2 SNEGSKA (reference sequence). The CDR3 sequence is CSARDEGQGLNTEAFF. The CDR3 DNA sequence: TGCAGTGCTAGAGATGAGGGACAGGGGCTGAACACTGAAGCTTTCTTT.

This clonotype was observed many times. The chain has TRBV12-3 or TRBV12-4 and TRBJ2-6; 7 positions match TRBD1. V was pared by 6 bases and J by 0 bases, with 5 bases of the junction left unmatched. The CDR3 totals 16 residues. The CDR3 loop is CASRPGTVSGANVLTF. CDR3 nucleotide sequence: TGTGCCAGCAGACCAGGGACAGTCTCTGGGGCCAACGTCCTGACTTTC.

This clonotype appeared many times. The chain is built from TRBV20-1 and TRBJ2-7, with D perhaps matching TRBD1 or TRBD2 (5 bases each). Trimming left V 5 bases short and J 3 bases short, with 17 bases between. There are 14 residues in the CDR3. Germline V gene sequence: CDR1 DFQATT, CDR2 SNEGSKA (reference sequence). Here the CDR3 DNA reads TGCAGTGCTTCTCCGACGGGGCCCTACTACGAGCAGTACTTC. Translating it yields CSASPTGPYYEQYF.

Many counts were recorded for this clonotype. V usage is TRBV28 and J usage is TRBJ1-4; 9 nucleotides match TRBD1. Germline CDR1 and CDR2: MDHEN and SYDVKM. With 6 bases clipped from V and 5 bases from J, the junction kept 4 bases outside the gene matches. The CDR3 runs to 14 residues. The CDR3, as DNA: TGTGCCAGCAGCCGGGACAGGGCCAATGAAAAACTGTTTTTT. This gives the protein CASSRDRANEKLFF.

This clonotype was seen ten or more times. The chain has TRBV27 and TRBJ1-1; TRBD1 might be the D (5 bases). V was trimmed by 1 base and J by 0 bases, leaving 15 bases between them. The CDR3 has 17 residues. The germline V gene encodes CDR1 MNHEY and CDR2 SMNVEV (reference sequence). The CDR3 reads CASSLLRREAMNTEAFF. In DNA, the CDR3 is TGTGCCAGCAGTTTATTACGCAGGGAGGCGATGAACACTGAAGCTTTCTTT.

This clonotype has ten or more counts. The junction departs from the called germline gene at one end, perhaps through a read error. V gene TRBV7-8 combines with J gene TRBJ1-5; no firm D call. Per the germline V gene, CDR1 is SGHVS and CDR2 is FQNEAQ. There are 9 residues in the CDR3. The CDR3 loop is CASSRRWDF. The CDR3 bases are TGTGCCAGCAGCCGACGTTGGGATTTT. Full variable domain (outside the CDR3, taken from reference TRBV7-8 and TRBJ1-5): GAGVSQSPRYKVAKRGQDVALRCDPISGHVSLFWYQQALGQGPEFLTYFQNEAQLDKSGLPSDRFFAERPEGSVSTLKIQRTQQEDSAVYLCASSRRWDFGDGTRLSIL.

On this clonotype: A clone one base away is much larger, so this may be a read error. V usage is TRBV12-3 or TRBV12-4 and J usage is TRBJ1-1; a possible D gene is TRBD1 (6 bases). The CDR3 spans 14 residues. V was pared by 5 bases and J by 0 bases, with 10 bases between. CDR3 residues: CASSDRTLNTEAFF. For the CDR3, the DNA is TGTGCCAGCAGTGACAGGACACTGAACACTGAAGCTTTCTTT.

This clonotype was observed at least ten times. The rearrangement joins TRBV28 to TRBJ1-1; D might be TRBD1 (5 bases). Germline CDR1 and CDR2: MDHEN and SYDVKM. The length of the CDR3 is 15 residues. Trimming pared 8 bases from V and 0 bases from J, leaving 16 bases between. This chain's CDR3 is CASGQTTVMNTEAFF. Here the CDR3 DNA reads TGTGCCAGCGGTCAGACGACAGTTATGAACACTGAAGCTTTCTTT.

The chain couples TRBV7-2 to TRBJ1-5; D is possibly TRBD1 (5 bases). The CDR3 sequence is 14 residues long. Germline V gives CDR1 SGHTA, CDR2 FQGNSA. Trimming pared 5 bases from V and 6 bases from J, leaving 14 bases between. CDR3 amino acids: CASSVSAGSQPQHF. The CDR3 region has the DNA TGTGCCAGCAGCGTTAGCGCAGGGAGTCAGCCCCAGCATTTT. The full variable domain, rest sourced from reference TRBV7-2 and TRBJ1-5, is GAGVSQSPSNKVTEKGKDVELRCDPISGHTALYWYRQSLGQGLEFLIYFQGNSAPDKSGLPSDRFSAERTGGSVSTLTIQRTQQEDSAVYLCASSVSAGSQPQHFGDGTRLSIL.

The table lists this clonotype with a few counts. The V call is TRBV12-3 or TRBV12-4, the J call TRBJ2-2; 9 positions match TRBD1. Losses at the gene ends were 3 bases for V and 0 bases for J; bases not matched to a gene: 8. This CDR3 is built from 18 residues. CDR3 DNA sequence: TGTGCCAGCAGTTTTGTGGGACAGGGCCACCCGAACACCGGGGAGCTGTTTTTT. Translating gives CASSFVGQGHPNTGELFF.

A remark on this clonotype: The DNA is left out, because the CDR3 cannot be placed on it with certainty; the CDR3 is given as TCRdb lists it. This sequence joins TRBV7-6 and TRBJ2-2; the table gives TRBD1 as D, unverified against the DNA. Germline V CDR1 and CDR2: SGHVS, FNYEAQ. The CDR3 contains 23 residues when both ends are counted. CDR3 amino acids: CASSLTRKSEEQYFGPGTGELFF.

In its sample, this clonotype was seen a few times. The rearrangement joins TRBV20-1 to TRBJ1-2; D is uncertain. The CDR3 sequence is 11 residues long. Germline V gene lookup returns CDR1 DFQATT and CDR2 SNEGSKA (reference sequence). The V end was cut by 2 bases, the J end by 6 bases, with 7 bases between. CDR3 nucleotide sequence: TGCAGTGCTAGAAGGCAGAATGGCTACACCTTC. This codes for CSARRQNGYTF.

The chain uses TRBV6-2 or TRBV6-3 and TRBJ2-2, with unresolved D. Trimming shortened V by 0 bases and J by 3 bases, and 8 bases separated the two germline ends. The germline CDR1 and CDR2 sequences are MNHEY and SVGEGT. The CDR3 totals 15 residues. The DNA of the CDR3 is TGTGCCAGCAGTTACTCGATCATGGACACCGGGGAGCTGTTTTTT. It specifies CASSYSIMDTGELFF.

This clonotype appeared a few times. The chain couples TRBV18 to TRBJ1-1; TRBD1 matches at 11 bases. The CDR3 spans 15 residues. Trimming at V came to 3 bases and at J to 4 bases, leaving 4 bases not matched to a gene. Germline CDR1 reads KGHSH; CDR2 reads LQKENI. The CDR3 loop is CASSPGTGGTTEAFF. The CDR3 DNA sequence: TGTGCCAGCTCACCGGGGACAGGGGGGACCACTGAAGCTTTCTTT.

This clonotype was seen ten or more times. V usage is TRBV12-3 or TRBV12-4 and J usage is TRBJ2-5; 8 nucleotides agree with TRBD1. J was trimmed by 3 bases and V by 6 bases; bases with no gene match: 12. The CDR3 totals 16 residues. CDR3 sequence: CASSPTGQGGKETQYF. The CDR3 DNA reads as TGTGCCAGCAGCCCCACAGGACAGGGCGGGAAAGAGACCCAGTACTTC.

Details on this clonotype: A junction end diverges from the germline sequence, so it may reflect a read error. The genes are TRBV5-1 and TRBJ2-4; 9 bases match TRBD1. Germline-derived CDR1 and CDR2 are SGHRS and YFSETQ. This CDR3 spans 14 amino acids. CDR3 protein: CAGSWGQGGNIQYF. DNA of the CDR3: TGCGCCGGCAGCTGGGGACAGGGAGGGAACATTCAGTACTTC.

In its sample, this clonotype was seen many times. The gene calls are TRBV6-1 and TRBJ2-5, with D unresolved. This CDR3 region has 12 residues. Germline values: CDR1 MNHNS, CDR2 SASEGT. Trimming took 1 base from V and 4 from J, leaving 4 bases between them. Here the CDR3 reads CASSEGGETQYF. CDR3 coding DNA: TGTGCCAGCAGTGAAGGAGGAGAGACCCAGTACTTC.

The chain is built from TRBV7-9 and TRBJ2-2; D possibly matches TRBD1 or TRBD2 (5 bases each). Per the germline V gene, CDR1 is SEHNR and CDR2 is FQNEAQ (reference sequence). With 10 bases removed from V and 1 base from J, the gap between germline ends came to 16 bases. The CDR3 extends over 15 amino acids. The DNA of the CDR3 is TGTGCCACCCGGACCAATGGGGGGAACACCGGGGAGCTGTTTTTT. Translation: CATRTNGGNTGELFF.